Each of the 18 T cell receptor beta chains below was sequenced from the same sample in a study of T-cell reconstitution after alpha-beta-depleted transplantation in children. Unique molecular identifiers were used in preparing the TCRbeta library. A single record per CDR3 protein comes from TCRdb applying MiXCR to the PCR reads. The sample lists about 500,000 distinct CDR3 sequences, approximately 29% occurring once. The sample in question was PBMCs from the stem cell graft donor, obtained from the stem cell graft. The receptor source for this set is a human donor who donated a stem cell graft to a child with aplastic anemia.

This clonotype has only one observation. The rearrangement uses TRBV30 and TRBJ2-1; D perhaps matches TRBD2 (5 bases). Trimming pared 2 bases from V and 0 bases from J, leaving 11 bases between. The CDR3 covers 15 residues. Per the germline V gene, CDR1 is GTSNPN and CDR2 is SVGIG (reference sequence). DNA for the CDR3: TGTGCCTGGAGTCTCGGGGAAGGCTCCTACAATGAGCAGTTCTTC. Protein: CAWSLGEGSYNEQFF.

In its sample, this clonotype was seen a few times. The genes are TRBV12-3 or TRBV12-4 and TRBJ2-5; 9 positions match TRBD2. V shed 3 bases, J shed 5 bases, and the junction held 13 bases outside the gene matches. The CDR3 length is 17 residues. CDR3 loop: CASSLPSGTLGGETQYF. In nucleotides, the CDR3 is TGTGCCAGCAGTTTGCCTAGCGGGACCCTTGGAGGGGAGACCCAGTACTTC.

This sequence joins TRBV6-2 or TRBV6-3 and TRBJ2-1; D is perhaps TRBD2 (5 bases). Between the trimmed V and J ends, which lost 6 bases and 4 bases, there was a span of 16 bases. The CDR3 runs to 15 residues. Germline-derived CDR1 and CDR2 are MNHEY and SVGEGT. CDR3 residues: CASSILPSSYNEQFF. The CDR3 coding sequence is TGTGCCAGCAGCATCCTCCCTAGCTCATACAATGAGCAGTTCTTC.

This clonotype was recorded a few times. The chain uses TRBV7-2 and TRBJ1-2; D possibly corresponds to TRBD1 (5 bases). CDR3 length equals 14 residues. Germline CDR1 is SGHTA and CDR2 is FQGNSA. With 6 bases removed from V and 8 bases from J, the gap between germline ends came to 19 bases. CDR3 residues: CASRPGTANEGYTF. The CDR3 nucleotides read TGTGCCAGCAGGCCAGGGACTGCAAACGAGGGCTACACCTTC. The entire variable domain, with the rest obtained from reference TRBV7-2 and TRBJ1-2, is as follows: GAGVSQSPSNKVTEKGKDVELRCDPISGHTALYWYRQSLGQGLEFLIYFQGNSAPDKSGLPSDRFSAERTGGSVSTLTIQRTQQEDSAVYLCASRPGTANEGYTFGSGTRLTVV.

The rearrangement links TRBV18 to TRBJ2-5; 7 nucleotides agree with TRBD2. The germline gives CDR1 KGHSH, CDR2 LQKENI. The CDR3 extends over 16 amino acids. With V trimmed by 5 bases and J by 1 base, 10 bases remained unmatched. As DNA, the CDR3 is TGTGCCAGCTCATCAATAGCGGGTTCTATCCAAGAGACCCAGTACTTC. It codes for CASSSIAGSIQETQYF. The variable domain in full, with the rest retrieved from reference TRBV18 and TRBJ2-5, is NAGVMQNPRHLVRRRGQEARLRCSPMKGHSHVYWYRQLPEEGLKFMVYLQKENIIDESGMPKERFSAEFPKEGPSILRIQQVVRGDSAAYFCASSSIAGSIQETQYFGPGTRLLVL.

The gene calls are TRBV28 and TRBJ2-1; D is possibly TRBD1 (6 bases). CDR3 length equals 13 residues. The germline V gene has CDR1 MDHEN and CDR2 SYDVKM. V was trimmed by 6 bases and J by 8 bases, leaving 14 bases between them. The CDR3 coding sequence is TGTGCCAGCAGCCTACAGGGATTGTATGAGCAGTTCTTC. This encodes CASSLQGLYEQFF.

The V call is TRBV10-3, the J call TRBJ1-1; D perhaps matches TRBD1 (6 bases). The CDR3 has 14 residues. CDR1 is ENHRY and CDR2 is SYGVKD in the germline V gene. Trimming pared 5 bases from V and 0 bases from J, leaving 10 bases between. CDR3: CAISSGAMNTEAFF. The CDR3 nucleotides are TGTGCCATCAGTTCAGGGGCCATGAACACTGAAGCTTTCTTT.

The sample holds many counts of this clonotype. This could be a read error, since a much larger clone is one nucleotide away. V and J are TRBV12-3 or TRBV12-4 and TRBJ2-1; the D call may be TRBD1 or TRBD2 (5 bases each). Trimming left V 3 bases short and J 6 bases short, with 6 bases between. The CDR3 is 12 residues long. In DNA form, the CDR3 reads TGTGCCAGCAGTTTTGGGGGCAATGAGCAGTTCTTC. The encoded protein is CASSFGGNEQFF.

The rearrangement uses TRBV28 and TRBJ2-5; tentatively, D is TRBD2 (6 bases). The V gene's germline CDR1 is MDHEN and CDR2 SYDVKM. The length of the CDR3 is 13 residues. Trimming took off 8 bases at V and 4 bases at J, with 14 bases between the two ends. The CDR3 protein is CASGGGMVETQYF. Written as DNA, the CDR3 is TGTGCCAGCGGTGGCGGGATGGTAGAGACCCAGTACTTC.

This clonotype was counted between two and nine times. The genes are TRBV7-3 and TRBJ2-5; maybe TRBD1 (6 bases). Germline V gene data show CDR1 as SGHTA and CDR2 as FQGTGA. Trimming left V 2 bases short and J 2 bases short, with 12 bases between. This CDR3 spans 15 amino acids. The CDR3 sequence is CASSLRSTGQETQYF. The CDR3 DNA sequence: TGTGCCAGCAGCTTACGCTCGACAGGTCAAGAGACCCAGTACTTC.

The J gene is TRBJ2-7, the V gene TRBV7-9, with 8 positions matching TRBD2. Trimming took 1 base from V and 2 from J; bases not matched to a gene: 7. The CDR3 covers 16 residues. Germline-derived CDR1 and CDR2 are SEHNR and FQNEAQ (reference sequence). CDR3: CASSLELADETYEQYF. The CDR3 DNA is TGTGCCAGCAGCTTAGAACTAGCGGATGAGACCTACGAGCAGTACTTC.

A few counts support this clonotype. The CDR3 DNA follows: TGTGCCAGCAGCGCGACTAGGGTGGGGCGCAATGAGCAGTTCTTC. It encodes CASSATRVGRNEQFF. The rearrangement links TRBV7-2 to TRBJ2-1, with D possibly TRBD2 on 6 matching bases. V lost 5 bases and J lost 6, with 17 bases in between. Germline loops: CDR1 SGHTA, CDR2 FQGNSA. CDR3 length: 15 amino acids.

The rearrangement uses TRBV4-2 and TRBJ2-1, with a weak D call TRBD1 (5 bases). V lost 4 bases and J 0 bases, leaving 10 bases between the germline ends. Germline assignment: CDR1 LGHNA and CDR2 YNFKEQ. The CDR3 has 15 amino acids. CDR3 DNA sequence: TGTGCCAGCAGCCCCCAGGGTAACTCCTACAATGAGCAGTTCTTC. Translated: CASSPQGNSYNEQFF.

This chain links TRBV7-3 with TRBJ2-2, with 10 bases matching TRBD1. The V segment lost 5 bases and the J segment 4 bases; nucleotides outside the gene matches: 7. CDR1 is SGHTA, CDR2 FQGTGA, per germline. The CDR3 runs to 16 residues. CDR3 sequence (DNA): TGTGCCAGCAGCCACGGGACAGGGGATGGCACCGGGGAGCTGTTTTTT. This translates into CASSHGTGDGTGELFF.

This chain connects TRBV5-1 to TRBJ2-1; 8 bases match TRBD2. Germline lookup yields CDR1 SGHRS and CDR2 YFSETQ. Trimming cost V 0 bases and J 9 bases; bases outside gene matches: 8. CDR3 length equals 15 residues. CDR3 nucleotides: TGCGCCAGCAGCTTGGGTAGCGGGACGACGGGTGAGCAGTTCTTC. Its protein product is CASSLGSGTTGEQFF.

This clonotype has only a few counts. The V call is TRBV27, the J call TRBJ1-1; TRBD1 might be the D (5 bases). The germline CDR1 and CDR2 sequences are MNHEY and SMNVEV (reference sequence). V lost 4 bases to trimming and J lost 7 bases, with 13 bases between them. The CDR3 has 13 amino acids. Written as DNA, the CDR3 is TGTGCCAGCAGTTCCGGGGGACGGAATGAAGCTTTCTTT. Protein: CASSSGGRNEAFF.

This clonotype was seen only a few times. The chain is built from TRBV29-1 and TRBJ2-1; D ambiguous. Germline V gives CDR1 SQVTM, CDR2 ANQGSEA. The CDR3 is made up of 12 amino acids. Trimming took off 1 base at V and 3 bases at J, with 4 bases between the two ends. The CDR3 nucleotides are TGCAGCGTTGAAGGGAGCTACAATGAGCAGTTCTTC. The encoded protein is CSVEGSYNEQFF.

The chain links TRBV7-2 to TRBJ2-6, with D unclear. The germline V gene has CDR1 SGHTA and CDR2 FQGNSA. V lost 3 bases and J lost 0, with 9 bases in between. This CDR3 comprises 16 residues. The CDR3 loop is CASSFHGFSGANVLTF. The CDR3 coding sequence is TGTGCCAGCAGCTTTCATGGGTTCTCTGGGGCCAACGTCCTGACTTTC.